Sequencing of this T cell receptor beta chain was carried out in a study of cytomegalovirus exposure and HLA in healthy donors. Whole-study findings and limits: Roughly even sequencing depth across donors was the assumption behind the presence/absence analyses. The study put some 160 TCR beta chains on its list as cytomegalovirus-associated.

Comment on this clone: What it recognizes is unknown.

PCR involved 60 Vbeta and 13 Jbeta primers. TCRdb's copy holds only in-frame clones and misses some; the assay was immunoSEQ multiplex PCR. This sample's table has 150,000 or so clones. Unrecorded immune exposures were likely, despite nominal health at sampling. The material sequenced was PBMCs. The source is a woman aged 50 to 65 in good health and CMV-seronegative.

The CDR3 region is CASSPPDRTNTGELFF. CDR3 sequence (DNA): TGTGCCAGCTCACCCCCGGACAGGACGAACACCGGGGAGCTGTTTTTT. The V call is TRBV18, the J call TRBJ2-2; TRBD1 aligns across 7 bases. V was pared by 3 bases and J by 0 bases, with 4 bases of the junction left unmatched. Germline V gene lookup returns CDR1 KGHSH and CDR2 LQKENI. The CDR3 runs to 16 residues.